This paragraph reports one T cell receptor (beta chain). Its specificity is not known. The entry originates in a study of cytotoxic CD8 clonotypes in ibrutinib-treated CLL. CDR3 length: 12 amino acids. Looked up from germline, CDR1 is SQVTM and CDR2 is ANQGSEA. Deletions cut 4 bases from V and 1 base from J, with 5 bases between. Study outcomes and limitations: Sustained-remission patients were sampled at different times than progressing patients were.

Produced via immunoSEQ multiplex PCR; TCRdb's table is partial and in-frame only. The repertoire holds some 140,000 clones, with under 95% as singletons. This TCR came from a human donor with chronic lymphocytic leukemia. V usage is TRBV29-1 and J usage is TRBJ1-5; no firm D call. The material sequenced was PBMCs, taken after 12 months of ibrutinib treatment. The CDR3 region has the DNA TGCAGCGTTGCCTCGAGCAATCAGCCCCAGCATTTT. This encodes CSVASSNQPQHF. Looking up the rest from reference TRBV29-1 and TRBJ1-5 gives the full variable domain: SAVISQKPSRDICQRGTSLTIQCQVDSQVTMMFWYRQQPGQSLTLIATANQGSEATYESGFVIDKFPISRPNLTFSTLTVSNMSPEDSSIYLCSVASSNQPQHFGDGTRLSIL.